Following are 9 T cell receptor beta chains from one sample sequenced in a study of cytomegalovirus exposure and HLA in healthy donors. Amplification used 60 Vbeta primers and 13 Jbeta primers. Clones were sequenced by immunoSEQ multiplex PCR, and TCRdb holds only the in-frame ones, with some missing. The sample has about 140,000 clones; roughly 82% are singletons. Sequencing was performed on PBMCs. All receptors come from a man younger than 35 in good health and CMV-seropositive.

The chain is built from TRBV14 and TRBJ2-7, with TRBD1 identical over 7 bases. Trimming took 4 bases from V and 3 from J; bases not matched to a gene: 6. The CDR3 is made up of 14 amino acids. Germline assignment: CDR1 SGHDN and CDR2 FVKESK. This CDR3 is CASSRDRDSYEQYF. CDR3 nucleotide sequence: TGTGCCAGCAGCCGTGACCGGGACAGCTACGAGCAGTACTTC. Complete variable domain (other parts from reference TRBV14 and TRBJ2-7): EAGVTQFPSHSVIEKGQTVTLRCDPISGHDNLYWYRRVMGKEIKFLLHFVKESKQDESGMPNNRFLAERTGGTYSTLKVQPAELEDSGVYFCASSRDRDSYEQYFGPGTRLTVT.

The DNA of the CDR3 is TGTGCCAGCAGCCCCACCGGGGGGGACTATGGCTACACCTTC. Translation gives CASSPTGGDYGYTF. The V and J genes are TRBV7-9 and TRBJ1-2; maybe TRBD1 (5 bases). Germline loops: CDR1 SEHNR, CDR2 FQNEAQ (reference sequence). The CDR3 totals 14 residues. Trimming pared 5 bases from V and 3 bases from J, leaving 13 bases between.

J is TRBJ2-1 and V is TRBV4-2, with 8 bases that match TRBD2. CDR1 and CDR2 from the germline V gene are LGHNA and YNFKEQ. The CDR3 loop spans 15 amino acids. Trimming cost V 0 bases and J 4 bases; bases outside gene matches: 2. As DNA, the CDR3 is TGTGCCAGCAGCCAAGATAGCGGGGTATACAATGAGCAGTTCTTC. Its protein product is CASSQDSGVYNEQFF.

The gene calls are TRBV4-1 and TRBJ2-5; 7 nucleotides agree with TRBD2. Germline-derived CDR1 and CDR2 are MGHRA and YSYEKL. V shed 3 bases and J 2 bases; nucleotides not matched to a gene: 3. CDR3 length: 14 residues. The CDR3 is CASSHPGGQETQYF. The CDR3 bases are TGCGCCAGCAGCCATCCGGGGGGTCAAGAGACCCAGTACTTC.

The chain couples TRBV19 to TRBJ2-7, with 10 bases fitting TRBD2. The CDR3 is 16 amino acids. Germline assignment: CDR1 LNHDA and CDR2 SQIVND (reference sequence). The V gene end was trimmed by 5 bases and the J gene end by 0 bases; junction bases not matched to a gene: 7. Here the CDR3 reads CASSSPLAGDSYEQYF. CDR3 nucleotide sequence: TGTGCCAGTAGTTCACCCCTAGCGGGGGACTCCTACGAGCAGTACTTC.

The genes are TRBV25-1 and TRBJ2-7, with 7 positions matching TRBD1. CDR3 length: 11 residues. Germline-derived CDR1 and CDR2 are MGHDK and SYGVNS. The trim removed 7 bases at V and 6 bases at J, leaving 3 bases unmatched. CDR3 residues: CASTPGGEQYF. In DNA, the CDR3 is TGTGCCAGCACCCCAGGGGGCGAGCAGTACTTC.

This clone occurred once. This chain links TRBV4-1 with TRBJ2-1, with TRBD1 matching 11 bases. In germline, CDR1 is MGHRA, CDR2 YSYEKL. J lost 1 base, V lost 1 base, and 6 bases had no gene match. CDR3 size: 18 residues. CDR3: CASSQVRGDRGSYNEQFF. The CDR3 bases are TGCGCCAGCAGCCAAGTCAGAGGGGACAGGGGGTCCTACAATGAGCAGTTCTTC.

The chain uses TRBV6-1 and TRBJ2-7; D might be TRBD2 (6 bases). Trimming left V 1 base short and J 11 bases short, with 12 bases between. The CDR3 extends over 12 amino acids. Germline V CDR1 and CDR2: MNHNS, SASEGT. CDR3 residues: CASSEGGREKYF. As DNA, the CDR3 is TGTGCCAGCAGTGAAGGGGGACGGGAGAAGTACTTC.

The rearrangement uses TRBV7-9 and TRBJ1-1; 7 bases fit TRBD1. The CDR3 runs 15 residues. Losses at the gene ends were 4 bases for V and 1 base for J; bases not matched to a gene: 6. Looked up from germline, CDR1 is SEHNR and CDR2 is FQNEAQ (reference sequence). The CDR3 here is CASSYRDSQNTEAFF. In DNA, the CDR3 is TGTGCCAGCAGCTACCGGGACAGTCAGAACACTGAAGCTTTCTTT.